The rows below give T cell receptor beta chains drawn from one sample of a study of blood T cell repertoires in COVID-19. Sequencing was performed with immunoSEQ multiplex PCR; in TCRdb, only in-frame clones are kept and a portion is missing. The sample has hundreds of thousands of clones, around 90% seen once. The specimen sequenced was peripheral blood. These receptors were obtained from a man in his sixties who had recovered from COVID-19. The CDR3 runs from the conserved cysteine through the conserved F or W. D genes are given only for firm matches. Clone size is stated in some rows and not others, as once, few, many or a class when expanded.

clone_size d_call j_call v_call cdr3_aa cdr3_nt
- TRBD1 TRBJ2-3 TRBV27 CASRPTWTGSDTQYF TGTGCCAGCAGGCCAACATGGACAGGGTCGGATACGCAGTATTTT
few - TRBJ1-1 TRBV6-5 CASRSGGRGTEAFF TGTGCCAGCAGGTCGGGCGGGAGGGGCACTGAAGCTTTCTTT
- - TRBJ2-1 TRBV4-1 CASSLGNTGIGEQFF TGCGCCAGCAGCCTGGGAAATACAGGGATCGGTGAGCAGTTCTTC
- - TRBJ1-6 TRBV5-1 CASSPEPGPEAGSPLHF TGCGCCAGCAGCCCTGAACCGGGACCCGAAGCGGGGTCACCCCTCCACTTT
- TRBD1 TRBJ2-3 TRBV3-1/TRBV3-2 CASSQERQGTGTQYF TGTGCCAGCAGCCAAGAAAGACAGGGAACGGGTACGCAGTATTTT
- - TRBJ1-2 TRBV5-1 CASSLAPVANYGYTF TGCGCCAGCAGCTTGGCTCCAGTGGCTAACTATGGCTACACCTTC
medium-sized TRBD1 TRBJ1-6 TRBV6-5 CATQQGENSPLHF TGTGCCACTCAACAGGGGGAAAATTCACCCCTCCACTTT
- - TRBJ2-7 TRBV21-1 CASSKGGQGYEQYF TGTGCCAGCAGCAAAGGAGGACAGGGCTACGAGCAGTACTTC
- - TRBJ1-2 TRBV5-1 CASTLQGMGYGYTF TGCGCCAGCACCCTGCAGGGAATGGGATATGGCTACACCTTC
- - TRBJ1-2 TRBV6-5 CASCYTGINYGYTF TGTGCCAGCTGTTACACGGGAATAAACTATGGCTACACCTTC
- TRBD1 TRBJ1-6 TRBV6-5 CASTRDRVNSPLHF TGTGCCAGCACCCGGGACAGAGTGAATTCACCCCTCCACTTT
- - TRBJ2-1 TRBV5-1 CASSLRLGQGQDEQFF TGCGCCAGCAGCTTGAGGTTGGGGCAGGGTCAGGATGAGCAGTTCTTC
once TRBD1 TRBJ2-5 TRBV10-2 CASTKGRGRETQYF TGCGCCAGCACGAAGGGCAGGGGGAGAGAGACCCAGTACTTC
- TRBD1 TRBJ1-1 TRBV4-1 CASSQRTGGDGNTEAFF TGCGCCAGCAGCCAACGGACAGGGGGCGACGGAAACACTGAAGCTTTCTTT
- - TRBJ2-7 TRBV20-1 CSASRGDDYEQYF TGCAGTGCTAGTAGGGGCGACGATTACGAGCAGTACTTC
- - TRBJ1-5 TRBV5-6 CASSFNSGQQNQPQHF TGTGCCAGCAGCTTTAACTCGGGACAACAAAATCAGCCCCAGCATTTT
- TRBD2 TRBJ2-1 TRBV7-6 CASSRGLANYNEQFF TGTGCCAGCAGCAGAGGACTAGCAAACTACAATGAGCAGTTCTTC
- - TRBJ2-1 TRBV5-4 CASSHPSDDNNEQFF TGTGCCAGCAGCCATCCCTCCGACGACAACAATGAGCAGTTCTTC
- TRBD1 TRBJ2-3 TRBV5-6 CASSYAGGADTQYF TGTGCCAGCAGCTATGCAGGGGGCGCAGATACGCAGTATTTT
- - TRBJ1-5 TRBV4-1 CASSQEGAKGQPNQPQHF TGCGCCAGCAGCCAAGAGGGCGCCAAAGGACAGCCCAATCAGCCCCAGCATTTT
- - TRBJ2-2 TRBV19 CASSIFRTGSPGELFF TGTGCCAGTAGTATATTCCGAACAGGGAGCCCCGGGGAGCTGTTTTTT
- - TRBJ1-6 TRBV27 CASSFLVNSPLHF TGTGCCAGCAGTTTCCTAGTTAATTCACCCCTCCACTTT
- - TRBJ2-5 TRBV18 CASSPPGLSQETQYF TGTGCCAGCTCACCCCCGGGACTCTCGCAAGAGACCCAGTACTTC
- - TRBJ2-3 TRBV21-1 CASSWTSGGHLIDTQYF TGTGCCAGCTCATGGACTAGCGGGGGGCACCTCATAGATACGCAGTATTTT
- TRBD1 TRBJ1-5 TRBV6-5 CASSDDRDQPQHF TGTGCCAGCAGCGACGACAGGGATCAGCCCCAGCATTTT
- TRBD2 TRBJ2-3 TRBV30 CAWSSSRVLAGGTSTDTQYF TGTGCCTGGAGCAGTAGTCGTGTACTAGCGGGGGGTACGAGCACAGATACGCAGTATTTT
- TRBD1 TRBJ2-7 TRBV3-1/TRBV3-2 CASSPGQGGYEQYF TGTGCCAGCAGCCCCGGACAGGGGGGATACGAGCAGTACTTC
- - TRBJ1-5 TRBV4-2 CASSQATGSNQPQHF TGTGCCAGCAGCCAAGCAACAGGGTCCAATCAGCCCCAGCATTTT
- TRBD1 TRBJ1-4 TRBV20-1 CSASSEGAMANEKLFF TGCAGTGCTAGTTCGGAGGGGGCTATGGCTAATGAAAAACTGTTTTTT
- - TRBJ1-5 TRBV4-2 CASSQGQLSNQPQHF TGTGCCAGCAGCCAAGGGCAGTTAAGCAATCAGCCCCAGCATTTT
many TRBD1 TRBJ1-2 TRBV6-5 CASSYSVGQASYGYTF TGTGCCAGCAGTTACTCAGTGGGACAGGCTTCCTATGGCTACACCTTC
- - TRBJ1-5 TRBV4-1 CASSQVGPQPQHF TGCGCCAGCAGCCAAGTTGGGCCTCAGCCCCAGCATTTT
- - TRBJ1-1 TRBV6-6 CASSYIGFTEAFF TGTGCCAGCAGTTACATCGGGTTCACTGAAGCTTTCTTT
- - TRBJ1-2 TRBV6-5 CASGGGNGYTF TGTGCCTCCGGGGGGGGCAATGGCTACACCTTC
- TRBD2 TRBJ2-5 TRBV11-2 CASSLVWGSGGAQETQYF TGTGCCAGCAGCTTAGTGTGGGGTAGCGGGGGGGCCCAGGAGACCCAGTACTTC
- - TRBJ1-1 TRBV14 CASRDLGGTEAFF TGTGCCAGCAGGGACCTAGGGGGCACTGAAGCTTTCTTT
- - TRBJ2-4 TRBV9 CASSVGQGAKNIQYF TGTGCCAGCAGCGTAGGGCAGGGGGCCAAAAACATTCAGTACTTC
- - TRBJ2-1 TRBV7-8 CASSPQQGEQFF TGTGCCAGCAGCCCTCAGCAGGGTGAGCAGTTCTTC
- - TRBJ1-4 TRBV5-1 CASSLYSTNEKLFF TGCGCCAGCAGCTTGTACTCAACTAATGAAAAACTGTTTTTT
once TRBD2 TRBJ2-1 TRBV12-5 CASGSPRTSGGRYNEQFF TGTGCTAGTGGTTCCCCCCGGACTAGCGGGGGGCGCTACAATGAGCAGTTCTTC
- - TRBJ1-1 TRBV18 CASSPPVSGREAFF TGTGCCAGCTCACCACCGGTGTCAGGTCGAGAAGCTTTCTTT
- TRBD2 TRBJ2-1 TRBV20-1 CSASSQRGYNEQFF TGCAGTGCTAGTAGCCAGCGGGGGTACAATGAGCAGTTCTTC
- TRBD2 TRBJ2-2 TRBV5-1 CASSLIAGANTGELFF TGCGCCAGCAGCTTGATAGCGGGGGCGAACACCGGGGAGCTGTTTTTT